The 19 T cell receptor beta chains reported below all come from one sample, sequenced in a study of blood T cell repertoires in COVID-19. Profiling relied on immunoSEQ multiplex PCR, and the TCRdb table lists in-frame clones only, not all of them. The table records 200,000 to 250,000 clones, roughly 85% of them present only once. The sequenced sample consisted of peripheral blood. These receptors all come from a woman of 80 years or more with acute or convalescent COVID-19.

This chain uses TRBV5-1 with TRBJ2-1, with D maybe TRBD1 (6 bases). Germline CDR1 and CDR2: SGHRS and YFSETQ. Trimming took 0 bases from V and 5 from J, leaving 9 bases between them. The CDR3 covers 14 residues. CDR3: CASSLGGPNNEQFF. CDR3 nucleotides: TGCGCCAGCAGCTTGGGGGGGCCGAACAATGAGCAGTTCTTC.

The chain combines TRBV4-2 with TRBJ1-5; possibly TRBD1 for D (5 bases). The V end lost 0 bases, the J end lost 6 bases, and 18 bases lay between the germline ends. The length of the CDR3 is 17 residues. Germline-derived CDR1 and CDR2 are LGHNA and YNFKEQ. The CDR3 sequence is CASSQDDGDRGGQPQHF. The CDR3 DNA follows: TGTGCCAGCAGCCAAGATGACGGGGACCGGGGGGGTCAGCCCCAGCATTTT.

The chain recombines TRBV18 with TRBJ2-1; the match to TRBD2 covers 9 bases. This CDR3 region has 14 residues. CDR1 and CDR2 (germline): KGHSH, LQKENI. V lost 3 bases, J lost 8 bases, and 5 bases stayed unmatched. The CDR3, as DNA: TGTGCCAGCTCACCGGGACTAGCCTGGGATGAGCAGTTCTTC. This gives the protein CASSPGLAWDEQFF.

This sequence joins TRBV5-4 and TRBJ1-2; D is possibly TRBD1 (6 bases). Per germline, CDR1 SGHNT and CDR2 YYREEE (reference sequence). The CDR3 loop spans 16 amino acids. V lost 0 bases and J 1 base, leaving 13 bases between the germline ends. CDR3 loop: CASSLAGGAFNYGYTF. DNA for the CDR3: TGTGCCAGCAGCTTGGCCGGGGGGGCGTTTAACTATGGCTACACCTTC. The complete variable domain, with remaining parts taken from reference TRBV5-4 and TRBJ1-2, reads ETGVTQSPTHLIKTRGQQVTLRCSSQSGHNTVSWYQQALGQGPQFIFQYYREEENGRGNFPPRFSGLQFPNYSSELNVNALELDDSALYLCASSLAGGAFNYGYTFGSGTRLTVV.

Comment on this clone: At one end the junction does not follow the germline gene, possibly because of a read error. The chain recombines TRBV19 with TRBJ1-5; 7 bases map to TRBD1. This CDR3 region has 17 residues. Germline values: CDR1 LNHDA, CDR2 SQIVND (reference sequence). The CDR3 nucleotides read TGTGCCAGTAGCACTCTTACCCGGGACAGATGGAATCGGCCCCAGCATTTT. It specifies CASSTLTRDRWNRPQHF.

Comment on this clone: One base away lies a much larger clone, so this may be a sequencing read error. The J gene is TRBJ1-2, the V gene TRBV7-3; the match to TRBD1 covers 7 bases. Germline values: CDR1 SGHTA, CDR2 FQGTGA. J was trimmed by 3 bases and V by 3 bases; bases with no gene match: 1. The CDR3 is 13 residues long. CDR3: CASSFTGDYGYTF. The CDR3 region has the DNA TGTGCCAGCAGCTTCACAGGGGACTATGGCTACACCTTC. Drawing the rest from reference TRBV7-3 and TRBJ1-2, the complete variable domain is GAGVSQTPSNKVTEKGKYVELRCDPISGHTALYWYRQSLGQGPEFLIYFQGTGAADDSGLPNDRFFAVRPEGSVSTLKIQRTERGDSAVYLCASSFTGDYGYTFGSGTRLTVV.

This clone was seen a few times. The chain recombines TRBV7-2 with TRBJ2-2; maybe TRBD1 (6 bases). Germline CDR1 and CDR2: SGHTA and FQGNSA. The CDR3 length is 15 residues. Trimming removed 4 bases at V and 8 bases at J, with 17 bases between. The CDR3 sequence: CASSSPGPGAGELFF. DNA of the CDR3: TGTGCCAGCAGCTCCCCGGGACCAGGGGCGGGGGAGCTGTTTTTT.

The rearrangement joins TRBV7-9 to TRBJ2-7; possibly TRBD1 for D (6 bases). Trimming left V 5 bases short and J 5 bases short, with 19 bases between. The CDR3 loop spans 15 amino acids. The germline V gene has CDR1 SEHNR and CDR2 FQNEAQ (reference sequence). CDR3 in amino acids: CASSQGTAPLDEQYF. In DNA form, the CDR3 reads TGTGCCAGCAGCCAGGGGACGGCACCTCTGGACGAGCAGTACTTC.

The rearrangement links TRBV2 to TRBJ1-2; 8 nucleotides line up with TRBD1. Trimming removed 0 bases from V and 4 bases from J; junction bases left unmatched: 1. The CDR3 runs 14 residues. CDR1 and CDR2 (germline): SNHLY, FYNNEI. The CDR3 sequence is CASSEAGQVYGYTF. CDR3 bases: TGTGCCAGCAGTGAAGCGGGACAGGTCTATGGCTACACCTTC.

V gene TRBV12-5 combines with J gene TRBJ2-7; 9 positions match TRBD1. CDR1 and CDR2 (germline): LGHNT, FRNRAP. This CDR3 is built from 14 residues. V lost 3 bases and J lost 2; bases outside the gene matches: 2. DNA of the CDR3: TGTGCTAGTGGTTTTACAGGGGGCCCCTACGAGCAGTACTTC. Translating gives CASGFTGGPYEQYF.

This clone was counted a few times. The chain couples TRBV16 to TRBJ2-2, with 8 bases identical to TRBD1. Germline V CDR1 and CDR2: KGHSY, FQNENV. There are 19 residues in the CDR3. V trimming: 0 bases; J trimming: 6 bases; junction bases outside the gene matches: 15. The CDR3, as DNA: TGTGCCAGCAGCCAATCCGACAGGGGAAATCTGGGCAAGGCCGGGGAGCTGTTTTTT. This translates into CASSQSDRGNLGKAGELFF.

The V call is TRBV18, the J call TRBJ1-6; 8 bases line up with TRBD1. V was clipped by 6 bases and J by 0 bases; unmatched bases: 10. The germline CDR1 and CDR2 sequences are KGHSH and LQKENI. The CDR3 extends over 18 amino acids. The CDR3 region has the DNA TGTGCCAGCTCCCGAGGGACAGGACGGAGCTCCTATAATTCACCCCTCCACTTT. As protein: CASSRGTGRSSYNSPLHF.

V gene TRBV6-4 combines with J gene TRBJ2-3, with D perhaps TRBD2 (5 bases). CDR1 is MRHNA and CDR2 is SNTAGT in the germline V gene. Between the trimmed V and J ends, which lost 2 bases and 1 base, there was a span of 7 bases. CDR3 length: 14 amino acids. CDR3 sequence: CASSDAGGTDTQYF. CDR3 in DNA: TGTGCCAGCAGTGACGCCGGGGGCACAGATACGCAGTATTTT.

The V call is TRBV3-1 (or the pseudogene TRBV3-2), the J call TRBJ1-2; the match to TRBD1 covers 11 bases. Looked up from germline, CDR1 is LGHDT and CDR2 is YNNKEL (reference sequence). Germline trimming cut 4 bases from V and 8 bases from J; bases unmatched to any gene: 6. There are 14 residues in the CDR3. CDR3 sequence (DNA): TGTGCCAGCAGCCTGGACAGGGGGCGGCAGGGCTACACCTTC. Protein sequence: CASSLDRGRQGYTF.

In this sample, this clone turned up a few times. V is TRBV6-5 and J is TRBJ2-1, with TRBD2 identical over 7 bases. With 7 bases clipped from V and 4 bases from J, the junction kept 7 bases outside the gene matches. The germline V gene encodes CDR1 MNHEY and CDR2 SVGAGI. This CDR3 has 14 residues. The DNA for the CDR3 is TGTGCCAGCACCCCGCCGGGGGGATACAATGAGCAGTTCTTC. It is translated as CASTPPGGYNEQFF.

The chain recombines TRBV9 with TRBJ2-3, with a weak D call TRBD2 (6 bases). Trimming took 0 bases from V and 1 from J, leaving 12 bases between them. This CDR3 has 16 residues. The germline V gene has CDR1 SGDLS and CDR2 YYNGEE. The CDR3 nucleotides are TGTGCCAGCAGCGTAGATCGGGGGATCGGCACAGATACGCAGTATTTT. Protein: CASSVDRGIGTDTQYF. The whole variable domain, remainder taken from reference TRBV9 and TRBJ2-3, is DSGVTQTPKHLITATGQRVTLRCSPRSGDLSVYWYQQSLDQGLQFLIQYYNGEERAKGNILERFSAQQFPDLHSELNLSSLELGDSALYFCASSVDRGIGTDTQYFGPGTRLTVL.

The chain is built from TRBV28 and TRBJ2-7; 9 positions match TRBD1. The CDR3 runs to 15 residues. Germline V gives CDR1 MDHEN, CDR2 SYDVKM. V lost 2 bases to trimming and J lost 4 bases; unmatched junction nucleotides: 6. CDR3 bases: TGTGCCAGCAGTTTACCGGGACAGGGTTCTTACGAGCAGTACTTC. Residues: CASSLPGQGSYEQYF.

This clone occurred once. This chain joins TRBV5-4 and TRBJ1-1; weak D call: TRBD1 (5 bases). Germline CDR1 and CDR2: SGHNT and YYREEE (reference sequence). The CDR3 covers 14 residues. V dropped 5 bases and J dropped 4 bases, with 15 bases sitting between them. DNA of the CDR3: TGTGCCAGCAGATTAGACAGCCCTAGCACTGAAGCTTTCTTT. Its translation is CASRLDSPSTEAFF.

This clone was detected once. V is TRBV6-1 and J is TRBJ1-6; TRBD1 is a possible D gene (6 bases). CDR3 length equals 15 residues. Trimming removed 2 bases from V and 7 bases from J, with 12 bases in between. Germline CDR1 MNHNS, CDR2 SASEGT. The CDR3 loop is CASSEQGLGNSPLHF. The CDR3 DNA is TGTGCCAGCAGTGAACAGGGGCTAGGGAATTCACCCCTCCACTTT.